The next 3 T cell receptor beta chains were all read from a single sample in a study of OX40 agonist ivuxolimab in advanced cancers. The repertoire was sequenced with immunoSEQ multiplex PCR; TCRdb's copy has only in-frame clones and lacks some. This sample yields roughly 67,000 clones, of which roughly 90% are seen a single time; roughly 10% belongs to the top ten. Source: CD4+ or CD8+ T cells sorted from blood, taken in a trial of the OX40 agonist ivuxolimab. The receptors come from an adult with an advanced solid tumor such as melanoma, head and neck, liver or kidney cancer.

V usage is TRBV10-1 and J usage is TRBJ2-7, with no clear D. Looked up from germline, CDR1 is WNHNN and CDR2 is SYGVQD (reference sequence). The CDR3 sequence is 14 residues long. Trimming pared 11 bases from V and 2 bases from J, leaving 19 bases between. CDR3 DNA sequence: TGCGCCCAAGGGTTTATTCCCCGAACCTACGAGCAGTACTTC. Protein sequence: CAQGFIPRTYEQYF.

The chain has TRBV6-5 and TRBJ2-3, with D hard to call. The CDR3 is 15 residues long. CDR1 and CDR2 from the germline V gene are MNHEY and SVGAGI. V was cut by 5 bases and J by 2 bases, with 14 bases left in between. The CDR3 DNA sequence: TGTGCCAGCAGTCAGACCTGGGAACCCACAGATACGCAGTATTTT. Translating gives CASSQTWEPTDTQYF.

The chain has TRBV13 and TRBJ2-3; either TRBD1 or TRBD2 may fit D (6 bases each). Between the trimmed V and J ends, which lost 3 bases and 6 bases, there was a span of 16 bases. This CDR3 region has 15 residues. Germline CDR1 PRHDT, CDR2 FYEKMQ (reference sequence). Here the CDR3 reads CASSFGASDRDTQYF. The DNA for the CDR3 is TGTGCCAGCAGCTTCGGGGCTAGCGACAGGGATACGCAGTATTTT. The whole variable domain, filled in from reference TRBV13 and TRBJ2-3, reads AAGVIQSPRHLIKEKRETATLKCYPIPRHDTVYWYQQGPGQDPQFLISFYEKMQSDKGSIPDRFSAQQFSDYHSELNMSSLELGDSALYFCASSFGASDRDTQYFGPGTRLTVL.